A selection of T cell receptor beta chains follows, all from one sample in a study of shared clonotypes between healthy human individuals. Measured with immunoSEQ multiplex PCR; TCRdb has only the in-frame clones, and not every one. In the table there are around 1.9 million clones, 85% to 95% of which are singletons. Sequencing was performed on naive CD8+ T cells from PBMCs. These receptors came from a man aged 18-30 years in good health. Some clones in this sample may be carry-over from other donors' samples. CDR3s include the opening cysteine and the closing phenylalanine or tryptophan. The order of the fields is clone size, J gene, V gene, D gene, CDR3 protein, CDR3 DNA. D genes are given only for firm matches. Expanded clones are given a class, and other clones once, few, many or no size at all.

>.|TRBJ2-7|TRBV28|.
CASRTPRVGLAEQYF
TGTGCCAGCAGGACCCCGCGGGTAGGGCTGGCCGAGCAGTACTTC
>.|TRBJ2-1|TRBV11-2|.
CASSLEPGVSYNEQFF
TGTGCCAGCAGCTTAGAACCGGGAGTCTCCTACAATGAGCAGTTCTTC
>once|TRBJ2-7|TRBV5-1|.
CASSYGGKYEQYF
TGCGCCAGCAGCTATGGCGGAAAATACGAGCAGTACTTC
>.|TRBJ2-3|TRBV6-6|.
CASSYSKGVPTNTQYF
TGTGCCAGCAGTTACTCCAAAGGCGTCCCAACCAATACGCAGTATTTT
>.|TRBJ2-7|TRBV28|.
CASSGVRDSTSYEQYF
TGTGCCAGCAGTGGGGTCCGCGACTCAACCTCCTACGAGCAGTACTTC
>.|TRBJ2-1|TRBV28|TRBD2
CASSYRTSGRPGNEQFF
TGTGCCAGCAGTTACCGGACTAGCGGGAGGCCGGGGAATGAGCAGTTCTTC
>.|TRBJ1-1|TRBV7-9|TRBD1
CASSQTGGTEAFF
TGTGCCAGCAGCCAGACAGGGGGCACTGAAGCTTTCTTT
>.|TRBJ1-1|TRBV30|.
CAWTSGATNTEAFF
TGTGCCTGGACCTCAGGGGCAACGAACACTGAAGCTTTCTTT
>.|TRBJ1-2|TRBV27|.
CASSLGASNYGYTF
TGTGCCAGCAGTTTAGGGGCCTCTAACTATGGCTACACCTTC
>.|TRBJ1-1|TRBV7-9|.
CASSLGGYMNTEAFF
TGTGCCAGCAGCTTAGGGGGATACATGAACACTGAAGCTTTCTTT
>.|TRBJ2-6|TRBV7-9|.
CASIQWGGGSGANVLTF
TGTGCCAGCATACAGTGGGGTGGGGGATCTGGGGCCAACGTCCTGACTTTC
>once|TRBJ1-5|TRBV27|.
CASSSAGPQPQHF
TGTGCCAGCAGTTCCGCAGGGCCTCAGCCCCAGCATTTT
>.|TRBJ1-2|TRBV7-9|TRBD1
CASKGQNYGYTF
TGTGCCAGCAAGGGACAGAACTATGGCTACACCTTC
>.|TRBJ2-6|TRBV7-9|TRBD1
CASSLRTGPSGANVLTF
TGTGCCAGCAGCTTAAGGACAGGACCCTCTGGGGCCAACGTCCTGACTTTC
>.|TRBJ1-1|TRBV29-1|TRBD1
CSALTGGGTEAFF
TGCAGCGCCCTGACAGGGGGTGGCACTGAAGCTTTCTTT
>.|TRBJ1-1|TRBV7-9|TRBD1
CASSPRTGNTEAFF
TGTGCCAGCAGCCCGAGGACAGGGAACACTGAAGCTTTCTTT
>few|TRBJ1-1|TRBV9|.
CASSVGTGEAFF
TGTGCCAGCAGCGTAGGGACTGGGGAAGCTTTCTTT
>.|TRBJ2-7|TRBV4-3|.
CASSQDRIAPPTEQYF
TGCGCCAGCAGCCAAGATAGGATAGCTCCACCAACCGAGCAGTACTTC
>.|TRBJ2-1|TRBV29-1|.
CSGLGVAFSSYNEQFF
TGCAGCGGATTAGGAGTGGCCTTCAGTTCCTACAATGAGCAGTTCTTC
>.|TRBJ2-3|TRBV15|.
CATSRDWTDTQYF
TGTGCCACCAGCAGAGATTGGACAGATACGCAGTATTTT
>.|TRBJ1-5|TRBV2|TRBD1
CASKKTQGAFQPQHF
TGTGCCAGCAAAAAAACCCAGGGGGCATTTCAGCCCCAGCATTTT
>.|TRBJ2-7|TRBV2|TRBD1
CASSRTGVQNHEQYF
TGTGCCAGCAGCCGGACAGGAGTCCAAAACCACGAGCAGTACTTC
>.|TRBJ2-3|TRBV29-1|TRBD1
CSAGTGSTDTQYF
TGCAGCGCCGGGACAGGATCCACAGATACGCAGTATTTT
>once|TRBJ2-7|TRBV28|.
CASSLDTESASAYEQYF
TGTGCCAGCAGTTTGGATACTGAATCGGCCAGCGCCTACGAGCAGTACTTC
>.|TRBJ1-3|TRBV28|.
CASSSLGQGPGNTIYF
TGTGCCAGCAGTTCCTTGGGCCAGGGACCTGGAAACACCATATATTTT
>.|TRBJ1-1|TRBV5-1|.
CASSLWAATEAFF
TGCGCCAGCAGCTTATGGGCAGCTACTGAAGCTTTCTTT
>.|TRBJ2-7|TRBV7-9|TRBD2
CASSQPGLAGVLGYEQYF
TGTGCCAGCAGCCAACCGGGACTAGCGGGAGTTCTAGGTTACGAGCAGTACTTC
>.|TRBJ2-5|TRBV27|.
CASSWEGAGETQYF
TGTGCCAGCAGCTGGGAGGGGGCGGGGGAGACCCAGTACTTC
>.|TRBJ2-7|TRBV19|TRBD2
CASSIGGGTYEQYF
TGTGCCAGTAGTATAGGCGGGGGGACCTACGAGCAGTACTTC
>.|TRBJ1-1|TRBV7-6|TRBD1
CASNARGTSAGGIPEAFF
TGTGCCAGCAACGCACGTGGGACATCCGCAGGGGGTATACCTGAAGCTTTCTTT
>.|TRBJ2-7|TRBV28|TRBD2
CASSFDGRGPLEQYF
TGTGCCAGCAGTTTCGACGGGAGGGGACCCCTCGAGCAGTACTTC
>.|TRBJ2-2|TRBV4-3|.
CASGPGDTGELFF
TGCGCCAGCGGCCCAGGGGACACCGGGGAGCTGTTTTTT
>.|TRBJ2-4|TRBV28|.
CASSFLAKNIQYF
TGTGCCAGCAGTTTTTTGGCCAAAAACATTCAGTACTTC
>.|TRBJ1-1|TRBV5-1|.
CASSLGERLMNTEAFF
TGCGCCAGCAGCTTAGGGGAGAGACTAATGAACACTGAAGCTTTCTTT
>.|TRBJ2-1|TRBV11-2|.
CASSFNWLHSYNEQFF
TGTGCCAGCAGCTTTAACTGGCTTCACAGCTACAATGAGCAGTTCTTC
>.|TRBJ2-1|TRBV18|.
CASSPSSSYNEQFF
TGTGCCAGCTCACCCTCTTCCTCCTACAATGAGCAGTTCTTC